The clone carrying this TCR beta chain was detected a few times. TCRdb fed the 5' RACE reads into MiXCR, producing one record per CDR3 protein. The sample comprises some 260,000 distinct CDR3 sequences, about 14% of which are singletons, and approximately 10% rests with the top ten. V lost 5 bases, J lost 0 bases, and 5 bases lay in between. The CDR3 contains 12 residues. Germline V CDR1 and CDR2: SEHNR, FQNEAQ (reference sequence). The data were taken from a study of identical twins. The sequence came from a woman aged 18-35 years in good health. Sequenced input: memory (CD45RO+) T cells sorted from blood. The J gene is TRBJ2-7, the V gene TRBV7-9, with D uncertain. This chain's CDR3 is CASSVSSYEQYF. CDR3 sequence (DNA): TGTGCCAGCAGCGTAAGCTCCTACGAGCAGTACTTC.